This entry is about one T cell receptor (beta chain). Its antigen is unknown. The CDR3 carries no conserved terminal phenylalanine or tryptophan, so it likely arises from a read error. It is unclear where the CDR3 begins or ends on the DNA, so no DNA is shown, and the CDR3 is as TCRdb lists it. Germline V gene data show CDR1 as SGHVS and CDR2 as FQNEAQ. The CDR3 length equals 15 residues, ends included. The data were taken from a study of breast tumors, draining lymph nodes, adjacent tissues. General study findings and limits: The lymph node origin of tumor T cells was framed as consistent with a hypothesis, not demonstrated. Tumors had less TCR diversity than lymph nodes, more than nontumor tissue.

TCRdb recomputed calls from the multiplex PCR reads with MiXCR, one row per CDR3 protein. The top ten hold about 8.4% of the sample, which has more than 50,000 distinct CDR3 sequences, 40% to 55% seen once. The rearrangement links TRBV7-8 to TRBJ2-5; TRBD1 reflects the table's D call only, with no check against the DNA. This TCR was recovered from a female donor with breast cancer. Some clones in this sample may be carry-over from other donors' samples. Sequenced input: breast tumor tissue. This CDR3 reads CASSLGGTRGYTFGS.